One and the same sample provided the 2 T cell receptor beta chains below, sequenced in a study of identical twins. TCRdb independently ran MiXCR on the 5' RACE reads; one entry per CDR3 protein. The table lists 240,000 or so distinct CDR3 sequences, over 9.5% of them singletons. Sequenced: memory T cells sorted from blood. These receptors were collected from a man between 50 and 59 years old in good health.

This clonotype has a count of ten or more. The chain joins TRBV6-1 to TRBJ2-7, with D possibly matching TRBD2 (6 bases). V gave up 8 bases and J gave up 5 bases, with 16 bases separating them. The CDR3 is 13 residues long. Per germline, CDR1 MNHNS and CDR2 SASEGT. CDR3 nucleotides: TGTGCCAGCGGCCGGGACTTTCCCAACGAGCAGTACTTC. This sequence encodes CASGRDFPNEQYF.

This chain links TRBV4-3 with TRBJ2-1; TRBD2 matches 11 bases. The V gene's germline CDR1 is LGHNA and CDR2 YSLEER. This CDR3 is built from 17 residues. V lost 0 bases to trimming and J lost 6 bases; unmatched junction nucleotides: 7. CDR3: CASSQDLPSGRRNEQFF. The DNA of the CDR3 is TGCGCCAGCAGCCAAGATCTACCTAGCGGGAGGCGCAATGAGCAGTTCTTC.